At least ten counts were recorded for the clone carrying this T cell receptor beta chain. The antigen is unknown. Regions amplified from RNA transcripts were the TCR beta CDR3 regions. HTBI primers were used for first-round RT-PCR of the TCR CDR3. Each CDR3 protein gets one entry after TCRdb re-called the multiplex PCR reads with MiXCR. The sample carries more than 500,000 distinct CDR3 sequences, about 15% recorded once. These data come from a study of T cells in Graves' hyperthyroidism and ophthalmopathy. Whole-study results and caveats: Clonotypes that were expanded in thyroid above 0.001 mostly appeared in blood too.

Material: blood. This receptor was obtained from a woman aged 40-49 years with Graves' ophthalmopathy.

The CDR3 sequence: CASSRDVANTGELFF. The CDR3 DNA follows: TGTGCCAGCAGCCGGGACGTCGCGAACACCGGGGAGCTGTTTTTT. The chain links TRBV2 to TRBJ2-2; D could derive from TRBD1 or TRBD2 (5 bases each). Germline lookup yields CDR1 SNHLY and CDR2 FYNNEI. The V and J ends lost 6 bases and 0 bases respectively, with 11 bases between them. This CDR3 is built from 15 residues.